Sequencing of this TCR beta chain was carried out in a study of blood T cell repertoires in COVID-19. About the study: The origin of the acute and convalescent COVID-19 samples was the United States, Italy and Spain.

Per the original methods: Reference gene primer amplification yielded estimated nucleated cell counts. Assay: immunoSEQ multiplex PCR; the TCRdb copy retains only in-frame clones and omits some. V, J and clone size are those of that table, while D and trimming were read from the DNA. The data hold about 63,000 clones, with 70% to 80% observed a single time. This CDR3 is 14 amino acids long. The V gene end was trimmed by 3 bases and the J gene end by 4 bases; junction bases not matched to a gene: 6. Germline V gene sequence: CDR1 MNHEY, CDR2 SVGAGI. The clonotype was recovered from a human donor in a cohort sampled during active COVID-19. Input material: peripheral blood. The chain is built from TRBV6-5 and TRBJ2-7, with 7 positions matching TRBD1. The CDR3 protein is CASSYKNRGYEQYF. CDR3 nucleotides: TGTGCCAGCAGTTATAAGAACAGGGGATACGAGCAGTACTTC.